These T cell receptor beta chains were read from a single sample in a study of T cell changes during pregnancy in multiple sclerosis. The protocol was immunoSEQ multiplex PCR, while the TCRdb copy is restricted to in-frame clones and leaves out a portion. The data show approximately 58,000 clones, approximately 92% seen once. Source: peripheral blood, taken in the second trimester of pregnancy. These receptors came from a female donor in good health, enrolled as a control in a pregnancy study. Each CDR3 is given with its conserved first and last residue. The D gene is left open where the match is weak. Clone size is stated in some rows and not others, as once, few, many or a class when expanded.

.	TRBJ2-1	TRBV7-9	.	CASSPRGYNEQFF	TGTGCCAGCAGCCCTAGGGGGTACAATGAGCAGTTCTTC
TRBD2	TRBJ2-2	TRBV5-1	.	CASSPLAGENTGELFF	TGCGCCAGCAGCCCCTTAGCGGGAGAGAACACCGGGGAGCTGTTTTTT
.	TRBJ2-3	TRBV5-1	.	CASSFEVATDTQYF	TGCGCCAGCAGCTTTGAAGTAGCGACAGATACGCAGTATTTT
TRBD2	TRBJ2-1	TRBV10-3	.	CAISESEASGDNNEQFF	TGTGCCATCAGTGAGTCTGAGGCTAGCGGGGATAACAATGAGCAGTTCTTC
.	TRBJ2-7	TRBV6-5	.	CASSYSSGGSYEQYF	TGTGCCAGCAGTTACTCGAGTGGCGGCTCCTACGAGCAGTACTTC
TRBD1	TRBJ2-7	TRBV10-3	.	CAISDSFGTAYEQYF	TGTGCCATCAGTGACTCTTTCGGGACAGCCTACGAGCAGTACTTC
TRBD2	TRBJ2-2	TRBV19	.	CASSSYSGWSTGELFF	TGTGCCAGTAGTTCTTATAGCGGGTGGAGCACCGGGGAGCTGTTTTTT
.	TRBJ2-1	TRBV25-1	.	CASSDPGLSDEQFF	TGTGCCAGCAGTGATCCGGGACTTTCAGATGAGCAGTTCTTC
TRBD1	TRBJ2-3	TRBV7-9	.	CAMRETGVIADTQYF	TGTGCCATGCGTGAGACAGGGGTAATCGCAGATACGCAGTATTTT
TRBD1	TRBJ1-5	TRBV19	.	CASSIRAGGPNQPQHF	TGTGCCAGTAGTATTCGGGCAGGGGGGCCCAATCAGCCCCAGCATTTT
.	TRBJ1-1	TRBV6-5	.	CASSYEENTEAFF	TGTGCCAGCAGTTACGAGGAGAACACTGAAGCTTTCTTT
TRBD2	TRBJ2-5	TRBV14	.	CASSQGTSVRETQYF	TGTGCCAGCAGCCAAGGGACTAGCGTAAGGGAGACCCAGTACTTC
.	TRBJ1-6	TRBV4-2	once	CASSDNEEAQVNSPLHF	TGTGCCAGCAGCGACAACGAGGAGGCACAAGTTAATTCACCCCTCCACTTT
TRBD2	TRBJ2-7	TRBV13	.	CASSRRGTSGPYEQYF	TGTGCCAGCAGCCGCCGAGGGACTAGCGGTCCCTACGAGCAGTACTTC
.	TRBJ2-2	TRBV12-5	.	CASGFPLGGANTGELFF	TGTGCTAGTGGTTTCCCTTTAGGGGGGGCGAACACCGGGGAGCTGTTTTTT
.	TRBJ1-1	TRBV30	.	CAWSVQGNTEAFF	TGTGCCTGGAGTGTACAGGGAAACACTGAAGCTTTCTTT
TRBD2	TRBJ2-7	TRBV7-8	.	CASSPSGGGYEQYF	TGTGCCAGCAGCCCGAGCGGGGGGGGGTACGAGCAGTACTTC
TRBD2	TRBJ2-7	TRBV30	.	CAWSVVSGSYEQYF	TGTGCCTGGAGTGTAGTGAGCGGGAGTTACGAGCAGTACTTC
.	TRBJ2-1	TRBV19	.	CASSTGVANDQFF	TGTGCCAGTAGCACCGGGGTTGCCAATGATCAGTTCTTC
.	TRBJ2-5	TRBV2	.	CASSVYGSEETQYF	TGTGCCAGCAGTGTTTACGGTTCTGAGGAGACCCAGTACTTC
TRBD2	TRBJ2-5	TRBV7-2	.	CASSYNAGGPATQYF	TGTGCCAGCAGCTATAATGCGGGGGGGCCCGCGACCCAGTACTTC
.	TRBJ2-3	TRBV5-4	.	CASSLTGETQYF	TGTGCCAGCAGCTTGACAGGCGAGACGCAGTATTTT
TRBD2	TRBJ2-1	TRBV11-2	once	CASSWDSGGALTEQFF	TGTGCCAGCAGCTGGGATAGCGGGGGGGCCTTAACCGAGCAGTTCTTC
TRBD2	TRBJ2-7	TRBV28	.	CSSSGREQYF	TGTTCTTCTAGCGGGAGGGAGCAGTACTTC